Sequencing of this T cell receptor beta chain was carried out in a study of Ad26.COV2.S vaccination and SARS-CoV-2 variants. Germline CDR1 reads SNHLY; CDR2 reads FYNNEI. V lost 4 bases to trimming and J lost 7 bases; unmatched junction nucleotides: 10. This CDR3 has 16 residues. In the case of this clone: Its target is not known.

Specified treatment: roughly 19 received Ad26.COV2.S at low or high dose, single or two shots; several received placebo; per-sample allocation not given. Specimens were obtained on day 63 following the first vaccine or placebo injection. In Boston, the donor was an adult between 18-55 years of age. The protocol was immunoSEQ multiplex PCR, while the TCRdb copy is restricted to in-frame clones and leaves out a portion. This sample yields 440,000 or so clones, of which 92% are seen a single time; about 1.6% belongs to the top ten. Regarding the study as a whole: Researchers reported similar non-spike TCR breadth in vaccine and placebo recipients. There was reportedly substantial breadth in spike-specific CD8+ and CD4+ T cell responses after vaccination.

This specimen was peripheral blood, taken in a trial of Ad26.COV2.S vaccine versus placebo. This TCR was sampled from a person aged 18 to 59 who received the Ad26.COV2.S COVID-19 vaccine or a placebo. The chain links TRBV2 to TRBJ1-6; 7 bases line up with TRBD1. In nucleotides, the CDR3 is TGTGCCAGCAGTGCCACAGGACAGGTCCGCAATTCACCCCTCCACTTT. This gives the protein CASSATGQVRNSPLHF.